These 18 T cell receptor beta chains originate from one sample sequenced in a study of CD8+ T cells in alopecia areata. The sequencing template was cDNA reverse transcribed from extracted RNA. Generated by immunoSEQ multiplex PCR, the TCRdb table keeps only in-frame clones and is missing some. In total the sample includes under 350,000 clones, none of them seen once. The sorting of pooled cutaneous lymph node cells relied on CD4, CD8alpha, NKG2D, NKG2ACE and other markers. What was sequenced was CD4+ T cells sorted from a lymph node. Receptors originate from a C3H/HeJ mouse with alopecia areata. The strain's MHC haplotype is H2-k.

Of note for this clone: Gene labels here are mouse ones. The sequenced fragment ends 4 residues before the CDR3 boundary, so the rest is inferred from the germline J gene. This chain connects TRBV1 to TRBJ2-4; maybe TRBD1 (5 bases). CDR1 is NSQYPW and CDR2 is LRSPGD in the germline V gene (reference sequence). This CDR3 contains 15 residues. V was pared by 2 bases and J by 1 base, with 10 bases between. Partial CDR3 DNA: TGCACCTGCAGTGCACAGGGAGGGGGTCAAAAC. Translated: CTCSAQGGGQN. The entire CDR3 sequence reads CTCSAQGGGQNTLYF.

With regard to this clone: Each gene name is a mouse one. The CDR3 end falls 4 residues outside the read, so it is completed with the germline J gene. The chain combines TRBV13-1 with TRBJ2-1; 12 bases align to TRBD1. The CDR3 has 17 residues. Germline CDR1 reads NSHNY; CDR2 reads SYGAGN. V trimming: 3 bases; J trimming: 6 bases; junction bases outside the gene matches: 10. The sequenced part of the CDR3 DNA is TGTGCCAGCAGTGCTCGGGACAGGGGGCGCGAGAGTGCT. Amino acids: CASSARDRGRESA. In full, the CDR3 is CASSARDRGRESAEQFF.

This clone occurred many times. Mouse germline and gene names are used. The read ends 4 residues shy of where the CDR3 ends; the end is completed using the germline J gene. This chain joins TRBV17 and TRBJ2-1, with 9 bases that match TRBD2. V was clipped by 0 bases and J by 2 bases; unmatched bases: 2. The CDR3 has 16 amino acids. Germline CDR1 reads MNHDT; CDR2 reads YYDKIL. CDR3 sequence: CASSRELGGDYAEQFF. The sequenced part of the CDR3 DNA is TGTGCTAGCAGTAGAGAACTGGGGGGAGACTATGCT.

Turning to this clone: Genes and germline come from the mouse. The missing CDR3 end, 4 residues past where the read stops, is filled in from the germline J gene. The J gene is TRBJ1-1, the V gene TRBV13-2; possible D gene TRBD1, 5 bases. Germline V gene sequence: CDR1 NNHNN, CDR2 SYGAGS (reference sequence). This CDR3 comprises 14 residues. Trimming cost V 0 bases and J 1 base, with 7 bases left between them. The DNA read from the CDR3 is TGTGCCAGCGGTGATGCTAGGGGGAACACA. The encoded protein is CASGDARGNT. The CDR3 in full is CASGDARGNTEVFF.

About this clone: The gene symbols are mouse symbols. The CDR3 goes on 4 residues after the read ends, and that part is filled in from the germline J gene. The chain links TRBV13-1 to TRBJ2-2, with 9 bases that match TRBD1. CDR3 length equals 16 residues. J was trimmed by 1 base and V by 4 bases; bases with no gene match: 5. Germline V gives CDR1 NSHNY, CDR2 SYGAGN. The CDR3 protein is CASSLPGQGNTGQLYF. The CDR3 bases that were read are TGTGCCAGCAGTCTTCCGGGACAGGGAAACACCGGG.

This clone was seen a handful of times. The genes and germline here are from mouse. The DNA ends 4 residues before the CDR3 does, and the rest of the CDR3 is filled in from the germline J gene. The sample contains more than one DNA sequence encoding this CDR3. The rearrangement joins TRBV31 to TRBJ2-1, with 11 positions matching TRBD2. The V gene's germline CDR1 is GKSSPN and CDR2 SITVG. The ends lost 1 base at V and 3 bases at J; junction bases unmatched: 2. The CDR3 contains 15 residues. The CDR3 bases that were read are TGTGCCTGGAGTCCCGGACTGGGGGGCTATGCT. This translates into CAWSPGLGGYA. The whole CDR3 protein is CAWSPGLGGYAEQFF.

This clone was counted between two and nine times. The gene symbols are mouse symbols. With the read ending 4 residues before the CDR3 end, the germline J gene is used to fill in that end. The gene calls are TRBV13-1 and TRBJ2-1, with D possibly TRBD1 on 6 matching bases. This CDR3 has 14 residues. The V gene lost 3 bases and the J gene lost 3 bases, with 10 bases spanning the gap. Per germline, CDR1 NSHNY and CDR2 SYGAGN. The DNA read from the CDR3 is TGTGCCAGCAGTGCCGGGACATCCTATGCT. Its protein product is CASSAGTSYA. The CDR3 in its entirety is CASSAGTSYAEQFF.

This clone came up a few times. Gene labels here are mouse ones. The read ends 3 residues before the CDR3 terminus; that terminus is restored from the germline J gene. Other DNA sequences within the sample encode an identical CDR3. The chain links TRBV5 to TRBJ1-6; 7 bases agree with TRBD1. TRBJ1-6 is an open reading frame whose function is uncertain. The V and J ends lost 1 base and 1 base, in that order; junction bases with no gene match: 1. CDR1 and CDR2 (germline): LGHNA, YNLKQL (reference sequence). The CDR3 is made up of 16 amino acids. The CDR3 is CASSQAQGSYNSPLYF. The sequenced part of the CDR3 DNA is TGTGCCAGCAGCCAAGCACAGGGGTCCTATAATTCGCCC.

Points on this clone: This may come from a read error, since a much larger clone is one base off. The genes are named according to mouse. The CDR3 is cut off 4 residues early in the read; its end comes from the germline J gene. V gene TRBV19 combines with J gene TRBJ2-3, with D possibly matching TRBD2 (5 bases). The V gene's germline CDR1 is FNHDT and CDR2 SITEND (reference sequence). Trimming pared 3 bases from V and 0 bases from J, leaving 8 bases between. CDR3 size: 14 residues. The CDR3 here is CASSSWGSAETLYF. The part of the CDR3 DNA that was read is TGTGCCAGCAGTAGTTGGGGTAGTGCAGAA.

In regard to this clone: Gene names are the mouse ones. The read ends 3 residues early relative to the CDR3; the germline J gene fills the gap. This chain links TRBV5 with TRBJ1-6; D possibly corresponds to TRBD1 (6 bases). Being an ORF, TRBJ1-6 has a function that is uncertain. The germline CDR1 and CDR2 sequences are LGHNA and YNLKQL (reference sequence). The CDR3 consists of 15 residues. Trimming removed 4 bases at V and 5 bases at J, with 12 bases between. The CDR3 loop reads CASSPWDKNNSPLYF. The DNA read from the CDR3 is TGTGCCAGCAGCCCTTGGGACAAAAATAATTCGCCC.

The sample holds a few counts of this clone. Mouse gene names apply. The CDR3 end lies 4 residues beyond the end of the read and is filled in from the germline J gene. The V and J genes are TRBV13-1 and TRBJ2-3, with 10 bases matching TRBD2. The CDR3 has 16 residues. CDR1 is NSHNY, CDR2 SYGAGN, per germline. V shed 3 bases, J shed 0 bases, and the junction held 4 bases outside the gene matches. The CDR3 sequence is CASSGTGGLSAETLYF. Incomplete CDR3 DNA: TGTGCCAGCAGTGGGACTGGGGGACTTAGTGCAGAA.

Turning to this clone: Mouse germline and gene names are used. The read gets to within 4 residues of the CDR3 end, and the germline J gene fills in the rest. The chain employs TRBV13-3 and TRBJ1-2, with TRBD1 matching over 8 bases. The ends lost 5 bases at V and 0 bases at J; junction bases unmatched: 3. This CDR3 is 14 amino acids long. Germline V lookup: CDR1 NNHDY, CDR2 SYVADS. The part of the CDR3 DNA that was read is TGTGCCAGCAGCTCAGGGGGCGCAAACTCC. This sequence encodes CASSSGGANS. The whole CDR3 protein is CASSSGGANSDYTF.

Worth noting for this clone: The germline and genes are mouse ones. Coverage ceases 3 residues before the CDR3 finishes, and the germline J gene fills in the end. The V and J genes are TRBV1 and TRBJ1-6, with D perhaps matching TRBD1 (6 bases). Being an ORF, TRBJ1-6 has a function that is uncertain. The CDR3 runs 14 residues. Trimming removed 4 bases at V and 7 bases at J, with 11 bases between. Germline assignment: CDR1 NSQYPW and CDR2 LRSPGD (reference sequence). CDR3 DNA, as far as it was read: TGCACCTGCAGTGGCCAGGGGAGAAATTCGCCC. It encodes CTCSGQGRNSP. The CDR3 in full is CTCSGQGRNSPLYF.

A word on this clone: Genes and germline are mouse. The CDR3 extends 4 residues past the end of the read, so its final part is completed from the germline J gene. The same CDR3 can be traced to other DNA sequences in this sample. J is TRBJ1-2 and V is TRBV31; D not resolved. The CDR3 covers 13 residues. Germline CDR1 is GKSSPN and CDR2 is SITVG. The V end was cut by 0 bases, the J end by 2 bases, with 7 bases between. CDR3 DNA (partial): TGTGCCTGGAGTCTCCAGGCTAACTCC. Protein: CAWSLQANS. Given in full, the CDR3 is CAWSLQANSDYTF. The variable domain in full, with the rest retrieved from reference TRBV31 and TRBJ1-2, is AQTIHQWPVAEIKAVGSPLSLGCTIKGKSSPNLYWYWQATGGTLQQLFYSITVGQVESVVQLNLSASRPKDDQFILSTEKLLLSHSGFYLCAWSLQANSDYTFGSGTRLLVI.

A word on this clone: Germline and genes here are mouse. The missing CDR3 end, 4 residues past where the read stops, is filled in from the germline J gene. The J gene is TRBJ1-1, the V gene TRBV14; a possible D gene is TRBD1 (5 bases). Trimming took off 4 bases at V and 0 bases at J, with 10 bases between the two ends. The germline CDR1 and CDR2 sequences are SGHDT and FRDEAV. CDR3 length equals 14 residues. CDR3 DNA (partial): TGTGCCAGCAGTCCGACAGAAACAAACACA. Amino acids: CASSPTETNT. In full, the CDR3 is CASSPTETNTEVFF.

As to this clone: Mouse germline and gene names are used. The read is 4 residues too short to cover the CDR3 end, so that end is filled in from the germline J gene. The chain joins TRBV13-1 to TRBJ1-1; TRBD1 matches 9 bases. The CDR3 has 14 residues. Trimming took 3 bases from V and 1 from J; bases not matched to a gene: 1. Germline V lookup: CDR1 NSHNY, CDR2 SYGAGN. The CDR3 DNA, read in part, is TGTGCCAGCAGTGCGGGACAGGGGAACACA. It translates to CASSAGQGNT. The entire CDR3 sequence reads CASSAGQGNTEVFF.

As to this clone: Gene names are the mouse ones. The CDR3 extends 4 residues past the end of the read, so its final part is completed from the germline J gene. The chain links TRBV17 to TRBJ1-1; TRBD1 is a possible D gene (6 bases). V lost 5 bases to trimming and J lost 4 bases, with 17 bases between them. CDR1 MNHDT and CDR2 YYDKIL come from the germline V gene. The CDR3 runs to 15 residues. The CDR3 loop reads CASSARGGSLTEVFF. The CDR3 DNA, read in part, is TGTGCTAGCAGTGCCAGGGGAGGCTCACTCACA.

In this sample, this clone turned up a few times. Gene labels here are mouse ones. The read gets to within 4 residues of the CDR3 end, and the germline J gene fills in the rest. The rearrangement uses TRBV13-1 and TRBJ2-1; 10 nucleotides agree with TRBD1. Looked up from germline, CDR1 is NSHNY and CDR2 is SYGAGN. CDR3 length equals 14 residues. The CDR3 bases that were read are TGTGCCAGCAGTGATTTGGGACAGGGGACT. Translating it yields CASSDLGQGT. The CDR3 reads in full as CASSDLGQGTEQFF.